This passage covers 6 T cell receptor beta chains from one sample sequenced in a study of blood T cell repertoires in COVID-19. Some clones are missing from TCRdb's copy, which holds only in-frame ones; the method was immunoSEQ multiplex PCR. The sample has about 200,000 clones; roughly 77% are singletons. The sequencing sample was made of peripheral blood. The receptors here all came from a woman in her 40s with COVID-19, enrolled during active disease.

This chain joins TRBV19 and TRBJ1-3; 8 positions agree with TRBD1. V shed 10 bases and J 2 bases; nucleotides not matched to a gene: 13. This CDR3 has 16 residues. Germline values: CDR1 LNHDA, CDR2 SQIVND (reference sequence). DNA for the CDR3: TGTGCCACCCGGCAGGGGGCGATGTCTCCTGGAAACACCATATATTTT. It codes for CATRQGAMSPGNTIYF.

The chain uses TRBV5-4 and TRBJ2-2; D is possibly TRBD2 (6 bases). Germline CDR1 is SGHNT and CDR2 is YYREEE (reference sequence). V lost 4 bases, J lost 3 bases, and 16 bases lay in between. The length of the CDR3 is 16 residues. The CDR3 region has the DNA TGTGCCAGCAGCACCTCCGGGAGAAGCGACACCGGGGAGCTGTTTTTT. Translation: CASSTSGRSDTGELFF.

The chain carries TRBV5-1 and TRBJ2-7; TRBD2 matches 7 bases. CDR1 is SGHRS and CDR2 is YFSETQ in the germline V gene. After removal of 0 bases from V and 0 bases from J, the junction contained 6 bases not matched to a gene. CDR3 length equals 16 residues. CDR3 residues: CASSLAAGPPSYEQYF. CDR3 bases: TGCGCCAGCAGCTTGGCAGCGGGACCTCCCTCCTACGAGCAGTACTTC.

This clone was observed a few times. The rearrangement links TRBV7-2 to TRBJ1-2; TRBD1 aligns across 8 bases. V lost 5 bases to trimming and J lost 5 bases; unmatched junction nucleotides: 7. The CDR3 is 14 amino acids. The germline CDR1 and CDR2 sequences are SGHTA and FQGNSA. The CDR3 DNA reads TGTGCCAGCAGCCGGACAGGGCAAACGTATGGCTACACCTTC. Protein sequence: CASSRTGQTYGYTF.

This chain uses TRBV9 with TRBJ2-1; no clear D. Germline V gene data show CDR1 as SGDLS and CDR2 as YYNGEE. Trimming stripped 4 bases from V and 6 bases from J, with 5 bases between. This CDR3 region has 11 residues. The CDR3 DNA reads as TGTGCCAGCAGCCCGGGCAATGAGCAGTTCTTC. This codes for CASSPGNEQFF.

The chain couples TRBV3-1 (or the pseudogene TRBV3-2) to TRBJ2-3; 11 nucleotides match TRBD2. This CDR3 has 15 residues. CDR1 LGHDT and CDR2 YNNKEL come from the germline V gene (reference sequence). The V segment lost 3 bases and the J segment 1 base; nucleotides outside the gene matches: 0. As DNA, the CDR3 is TGTGCCAGCAGCCAGGGACTAGCGGGCACAGATACGCAGTATTTT. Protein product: CASSQGLAGTDTQYF.